A selection of T cell receptor beta chains follows, all from one sample in a study of control samples from healthy donors and cancer patients. Measured with immunoSEQ multiplex PCR; TCRdb has only the in-frame clones, and not every one. This sample has 57,000 or so clones, with around 89% found just once. Sequencing was done on a sample of PBMCs. Receptors originate from a man in his sixties with colorectal cancer. Each CDR3 is given with its conserved first and last residue. Fields, in order: CDR3 protein, CDR3 DNA, D gene, clone size, J gene, V gene. D genes are given only for firm matches. The size of a clone is reported for some rows only, either as once, few or many, or as a class for expanded clones.

CASSPGGSIGGDTEAFF | TGTGCCAGCAGCCCTGGGGGGAGTATCGGGGGGGACACTGAAGCTTTCTTT | . | . | TRBJ1-1 | TRBV5-4
CASSTQPEVNTGELFF | TGCGCCAGCAGCACCCAGCCGGAAGTGAACACCGGGGAGCTGTTTTTT | . | few | TRBJ2-2 | TRBV4-3
CASTPRLGGDTQYF | TGTGCCAGTACCCCTAGGCTGGGAGGGGATACGCAGTATTTT | TRBD2 | . | TRBJ2-3 | TRBV19
CASSQDNSSPLHF | TGTGCCAGCAGCCAAGATAACAGTTCACCCCTCCACTTT | . | . | TRBJ1-6 | TRBV3-1/TRBV3-2
CASCVEGNGPYEQYF | TGTGCCAGCTGCGTCGAGGGGAATGGACCCTACGAGCAGTACTTC | . | . | TRBJ2-7 | TRBV9
CASSYSGLAGAYEQYF | TGTGCCAGCAGTTACTCCGGGCTAGCGGGGGCCTACGAGCAGTACTTC | TRBD2 | . | TRBJ2-7 | TRBV6-5
CASSLKLAGEDEQFF | TGCGCCAGCAGCCTCAAACTAGCGGGGGAAGATGAGCAGTTCTTC | TRBD2 | . | TRBJ2-1 | TRBV5-1
CASSQAMRASGANVLTF | TGCGCCAGCAGCCAAGCTATGAGGGCAAGTGGGGCCAACGTCCTGACTTTC | . | . | TRBJ2-6 | TRBV4-1
CASSLNGVGETQYF | TGTGCCAGCAGCTTAAACGGGGTTGGGGAGACCCAGTACTTC | . | . | TRBJ2-5 | TRBV7-2
CAWSGVGWGTEAFF | TGTGCCTGGAGTGGAGTGGGGTGGGGGACTGAAGCTTTCTTT | . | . | TRBJ1-1 | TRBV30
CASTWSQETQYF | TGTGCCAGCACGTGGTCCCAAGAGACCCAGTACTTC | . | . | TRBJ2-5 | TRBV7-9
CATSEEGYGYTF | TGTGCCACCAGTGAGGAGGGCTATGGCTACACCTTC | . | . | TRBJ1-2 | TRBV24-1
CATSDPRTGVENTEAFF | TGTGCCACCAGTGATCCGCGGACAGGGGTCGAGAACACTGAAGCTTTCTTT | TRBD1 | . | TRBJ1-1 | TRBV24-1
CATSRGGKESYGYTF | TGTGCCACCAGCAGGGGAGGGAAAGAAAGCTATGGCTACACCTTC | . | few | TRBJ1-2 | TRBV15
CASSELAGEQYF | TGTGCCAGCAGTGAATTGGCTGGCGAGCAGTACTTC | . | . | TRBJ2-7 | TRBV6-1